A selection of T cell receptor beta chains follows, all from one sample in a study of human T cells and chemical hapten exposure. TCRdb used MiXCR to reprocess the RACE reads, holding one entry per CDR3 protein. The sample comprises just over 350,000 distinct CDR3 sequences, about 6% of which are singletons, and less than 6.5% rests with the top ten. This material consisted of whole blood, taken in connection with sensitization to the hapten diphenylcyclopropenone (DPC). The receptors shown here come from a woman under 30 with alopecia areata. Some clones in this sample may be carry-over from other donors' samples. Each CDR3 is given with its conserved first and last residue. A D gene is named only where the DNA matches it firmly. Only some rows state a clone size, as once, few, many or a class for expanded clones.

j_gene	v_gene	abundance	d_gene	CDR3aa	CDR3nt
TRBJ1-1	TRBV6-5	many	-	CASKDTTEAFF	TGTGCCAGCAAGGACACCACTGAAGCTTTCTTT
TRBJ1-4	TRBV3-1	many	TRBD1	CASSRQGAEKLFF	TGTGCCAGCAGCAGACAGGGTGCTGAAAAACTGTTTTTT
TRBJ1-5	TRBV4-1	few	TRBD1	CASSPALIQGAPSNQPQHF	TGCGCCAGCAGCCCAGCTCTAATACAGGGGGCTCCCAGCAATCAGCCCCAGCATTTT
TRBJ2-7	TRBV11-1	few	-	CASSKTSSQEYEQYF	TGTGCCAGCAGCAAAACCTCATCACAGGAGTACGAGCAGTACTTC
TRBJ2-2	TRBV7-9	few	-	CASTLQPTGELFF	TGTGCCAGCACCCTGCAACCCACCGGGGAGCTGTTTTTT
TRBJ2-7	TRBV20-1	few	-	CSAVRQVTYEQYF	TGCAGTGCTGTACGACAGGTCACCTACGAGCAGTACTTC
TRBJ1-2	TRBV29-1	many	-	CSVEGRGRGDYGYTF	TGCAGCGTTGAAGGGAGGGGCAGGGGAGACTATGGCTACACCTTC
TRBJ1-5	TRBV6-1	many	TRBD1	CASSPIGTGLRTNNQPQHF	TGTGCCAGCAGTCCCATAGGGACAGGGTTACGTACAAACAATCAGCCCCAGCATTTT
TRBJ1-4	TRBV7-9	-	TRBD1	CASSRGDRKDEKLFF	TGTGCCAGCAGCCGGGGGGACAGGAAGGATGAAAAACTGTTTTTT
TRBJ1-2	TRBV28	-	-	CASSSSGEGSYGYTF	TGTGCCAGCAGTTCCTCTGGGGAGGGATCCTATGGCTACACCTTC
TRBJ2-2	TRBV6-4	few	-	CASSDRGRNGELFF	TGTGCCAGCAGTGACAGGGGTCGAAACGGGGAGCTGTTTTTT
TRBJ2-7	TRBV9	-	TRBD1	CASSVGQGVLTYEQYF	TGTGCCAGCAGCGTAGGTCAGGGGGTGCTGACCTACGAGCAGTACTTC
TRBJ2-7	TRBV18	many	-	CASSLEGGPDEQYF	TGTGCCAGCTCGCTCGAGGGGGGGCCCGACGAGCAGTACTTC
TRBJ1-2	TRBV15	many	TRBD1	CATSRGTALNYGYTF	TGTGCCACCAGCCGTGGGACAGCCCTTAACTATGGCTACACCTTC
TRBJ1-1	TRBV9	-	TRBD1	CASSVDRGKAFF	TGTGCCAGCAGCGTTGACAGGGGTAAAGCTTTCTTT
TRBJ2-4	TRBV12-3/TRBV12-4	-	-	CASSPGAGISNIQYF	TGTGCCAGCAGTCCAGGGGCGGGAATTTCAAACATTCAGTACTTC
TRBJ2-3	TRBV4-2	many	TRBD2	CASSEGTMADTQYF	TGTGCCAGCAGCGAAGGGACTATGGCAGATACGCAGTATTTT
TRBJ2-3	TRBV4-3	many	-	CASSRSGQSTDTQYF	TGCGCCAGCAGCCGATCGGGACAAAGCACAGATACGCAGTATTTT
TRBJ2-5	TRBV24-1	-	-	CATSDRAAETQYF	TGTGCCACCAGTGACCGGGCCGCGGAGACCCAGTACTTC
TRBJ2-5	TRBV4-3	few	TRBD1	CASSQELRGLKGTQYF	TGCGCCAGCAGCCAAGAATTGAGGGGGCTAAAGGGGACCCAGTACTTC
TRBJ1-2	TRBV4-1	few	-	CASSQEEGMRKREERYTF	TGCGCCAGCAGCCAAGAAGAGGGGATGCGGAAGAGGGAGGAACGCTACACCTTC
TRBJ2-7	TRBV5-5	many	-	CASSSKAPPHEQYF	TGTGCCAGCAGCTCCAAGGCCCCACCCCACGAGCAGTACTTC